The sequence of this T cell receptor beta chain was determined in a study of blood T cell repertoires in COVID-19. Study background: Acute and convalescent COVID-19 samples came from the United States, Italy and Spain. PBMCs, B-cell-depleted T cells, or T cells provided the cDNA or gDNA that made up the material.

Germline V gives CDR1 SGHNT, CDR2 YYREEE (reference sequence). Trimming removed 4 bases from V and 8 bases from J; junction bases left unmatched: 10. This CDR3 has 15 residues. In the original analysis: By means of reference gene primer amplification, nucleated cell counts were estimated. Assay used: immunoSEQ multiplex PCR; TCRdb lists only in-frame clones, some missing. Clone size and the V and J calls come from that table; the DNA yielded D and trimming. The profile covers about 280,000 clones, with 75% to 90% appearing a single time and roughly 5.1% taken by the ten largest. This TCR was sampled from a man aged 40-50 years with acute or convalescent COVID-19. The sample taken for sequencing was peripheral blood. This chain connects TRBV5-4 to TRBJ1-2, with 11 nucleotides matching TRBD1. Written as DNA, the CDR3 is TGTGCCAGCAGCCCTTGGACAGGGGGCACTATGGGCTACACCTTC. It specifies CASSPWTGGTMGYTF.